These 12 T cell receptor beta chains originate from one sample sequenced in a study of lymphopenia after photon versus proton radiotherapy. The repertoire was sequenced with immunoSEQ multiplex PCR; TCRdb's copy has only in-frame clones and lacks some. Among around 64,000 clones listed, under 95% were seen once. The sequences come from peripheral blood, collected from a patient treated with photon-based radiotherapy. These TCRs come from a woman aged 40 to 55 with cholangiocarcinoma.

V usage is TRBV5-4 and J usage is TRBJ1-2; 9 bases agree with TRBD1. The V gene end was trimmed by 3 bases and the J gene end by 4 bases; junction bases not matched to a gene: 7. The CDR3 consists of 15 residues. The germline V gene has CDR1 SGHNT and CDR2 YYREEE (reference sequence). CDR3 amino acids: CASSSSGTGFYGYTF. In DNA, the CDR3 is TGTGCCAGCAGCTCCTCCGGGACAGGGTTCTATGGCTACACCTTC.

The chain combines TRBV5-4 with TRBJ1-1; perhaps TRBD1 as D (6 bases). The length of the CDR3 is 13 residues. Germline CDR1 SGHNT, CDR2 YYREEE (reference sequence). V was shortened by 6 bases and J by 4 bases, with 13 bases between the two germline ends. In DNA, the CDR3 is TGTGCCAGCAAAAGGGGGGAGACCACTGAAGCTTTCTTT. Protein product: CASKRGETTEAFF.

The chain carries TRBV27 and TRBJ2-2, with no clear D. The germline V gene has CDR1 MNHEY and CDR2 SMNVEV (reference sequence). This CDR3 has 13 amino acids. Trimming removed 4 bases from V and 4 bases from J, with 7 bases in between. CDR3 nucleotide sequence: TGTGCCAGCAGTTCCCTTGGCACCGGGGAGCTGTTTTTT. It translates to CASSSLGTGELFF.

This chain connects TRBV6-5 to TRBJ1-1; 7 bases are a match to TRBD1. This CDR3 is 16 amino acids long. V dropped 6 bases and J dropped 1; count of bases not matched to a gene: 11. Germline CDR1 is MNHEY and CDR2 is SVGAGI. The CDR3 DNA follows: TGTGCCAGCAGCTACGGGACAGCCTCTAGGAACACTGAAGCTTTCTTT. Amino acids: CASSYGTASRNTEAFF.

DNA for the CDR3: TGTGCCAGCAGCGGGGTGAAGAATCAGGAAAAACTGTTTTTT. Encoded protein: CASSGVKNQEKLFF. The chain uses TRBV9 and TRBJ1-4, with D unresolved. CDR3 length: 14 residues. The V end was cut by 3 bases, the J end by 8 bases, with 14 bases between. Germline CDR1 reads SGDLS; CDR2 reads YYNGEE.

The chain employs TRBV29-1 and TRBJ2-7, with TRBD1 identical over 7 bases. This CDR3 is 13 amino acids long. With 3 bases clipped from V and 2 bases from J, the junction kept 4 bases outside the gene matches. Germline-derived CDR1 and CDR2 are SQVTM and ANQGSEA. Here the CDR3 DNA reads TGCAGCGTTGATGGGCAGGGGGCCTACGAGCAGTACTTC. Its translation: CSVDGQGAYEQYF.

This chain connects TRBV7-8 to TRBJ1-3, with D tentatively TRBD1 (6 bases). V was cut by 5 bases and J by 4 bases, with 18 bases left in between. The CDR3 loop spans 16 amino acids. Germline-derived CDR1 and CDR2 are SGHVS and FQNEAQ. The CDR3 loop reads CASSPRQALAGNTIYF. In DNA, the CDR3 is TGTGCCAGCAGCCCCCGACAGGCATTGGCCGGAAACACCATATATTTT.

This chain links TRBV18 with TRBJ1-1; the D gene is possibly TRBD1 (5 bases). V was cut by 6 bases and J by 1 base, with 15 bases left in between. This CDR3 contains 15 residues. Germline V lookup: CDR1 KGHSH, CDR2 LQKENI. The CDR3 sequence: CASSLSGQKNTEAFF. The CDR3 DNA is TGTGCCAGCTCTCTATCGGGGCAGAAGAACACTGAAGCTTTCTTT.

The chain has TRBV16 and TRBJ1-4, with D unresolved. Germline CDR1 and CDR2: KGHSY and FQNENV. Trimming shortened V by 0 bases and J by 0 bases, and 5 bases separated the two germline ends. The CDR3 sequence is 15 residues long. The CDR3 spells CASSQSRTTNEKLFF. The DNA of the CDR3 is TGTGCCAGCAGCCAATCAAGGACAACTAATGAAAAACTGTTTTTT.

This chain uses TRBV7-3 with TRBJ2-7; 9 bases map to TRBD1. Germline trimming cut 4 bases from V and 3 bases from J; bases unmatched to any gene: 4. This CDR3 comprises 14 residues. Per germline, CDR1 SGHTA and CDR2 FQGTGA. The CDR3 DNA sequence: TGTGCCAGCAGCTCGGGACAGGGAAACTACGAGCAGTACTTC. Protein product: CASSSGQGNYEQYF.

This clone was found once. The chain has TRBV7-9 and TRBJ1-5; D is unresolved. CDR1 is SEHNR, CDR2 FQNEAQ, per germline (reference sequence). The V and J ends lost 3 bases and 5 bases respectively, with 5 bases between them. The CDR3 runs to 12 residues. The CDR3, as DNA: TGTGCCAGCAGCTTGGAGGATCAGCCCCAGCATTTT. Translating it yields CASSLEDQPQHF.

This chain links TRBV11-2 with TRBJ1-1, with D unclear. Germline V gene data show CDR1 as SGHAT and CDR2 as FQNNGV. The CDR3 has 11 amino acids. V was pared by 5 bases and J by 6 bases, with 7 bases between. CDR3 loop: CASSNSAEAFF. CDR3 nucleotides: TGTGCCAGCAGCAATTCAGCTGAAGCTTTCTTT.